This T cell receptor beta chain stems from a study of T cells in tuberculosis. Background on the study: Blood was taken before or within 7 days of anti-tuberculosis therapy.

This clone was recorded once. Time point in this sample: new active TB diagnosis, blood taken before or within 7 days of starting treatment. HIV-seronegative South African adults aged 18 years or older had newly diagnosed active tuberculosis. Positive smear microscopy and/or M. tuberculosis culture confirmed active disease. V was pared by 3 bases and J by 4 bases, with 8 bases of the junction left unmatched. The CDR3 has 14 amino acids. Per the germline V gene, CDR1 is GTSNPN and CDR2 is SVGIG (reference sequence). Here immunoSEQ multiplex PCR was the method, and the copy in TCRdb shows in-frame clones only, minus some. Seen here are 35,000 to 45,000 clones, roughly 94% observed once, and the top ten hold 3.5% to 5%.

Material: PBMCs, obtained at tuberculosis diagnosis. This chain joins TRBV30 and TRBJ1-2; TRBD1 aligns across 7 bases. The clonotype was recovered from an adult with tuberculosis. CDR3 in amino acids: CAWRSRTGSYGYTF. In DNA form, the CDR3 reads TGTGCCTGGAGGAGCCGGACAGGAAGCTATGGCTACACCTTC.